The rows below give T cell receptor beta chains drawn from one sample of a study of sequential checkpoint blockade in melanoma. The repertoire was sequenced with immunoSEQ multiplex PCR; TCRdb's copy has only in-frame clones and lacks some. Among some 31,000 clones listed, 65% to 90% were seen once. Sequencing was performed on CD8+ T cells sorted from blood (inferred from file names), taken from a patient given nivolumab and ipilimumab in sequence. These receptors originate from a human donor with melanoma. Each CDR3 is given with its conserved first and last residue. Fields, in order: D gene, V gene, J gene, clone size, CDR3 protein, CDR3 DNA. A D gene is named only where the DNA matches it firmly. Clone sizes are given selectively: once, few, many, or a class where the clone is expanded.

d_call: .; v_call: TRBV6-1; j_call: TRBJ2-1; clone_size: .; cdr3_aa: CASSDSAEANEQFF; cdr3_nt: TGTGCCAGCAGTGACTCGGCGGAAGCCAATGAGCAGTTCTTC
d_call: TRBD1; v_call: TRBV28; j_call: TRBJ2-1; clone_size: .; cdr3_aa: CASSWDRGNYNEQFF; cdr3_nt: TGTGCCAGCAGTTGGGACAGGGGGAACTACAATGAGCAGTTCTTC
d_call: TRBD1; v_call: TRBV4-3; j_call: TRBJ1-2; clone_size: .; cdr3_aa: CASSQDRGPGYGYTF; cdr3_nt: TGCGCCAGCAGCCAGGACAGGGGGCCTGGCTATGGCTACACCTTC
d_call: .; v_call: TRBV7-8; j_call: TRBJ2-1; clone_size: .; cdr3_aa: CASSLYGVGNEQFF; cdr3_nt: TGTGCCAGCAGCTTGTATGGAGTCGGTAATGAGCAGTTCTTC
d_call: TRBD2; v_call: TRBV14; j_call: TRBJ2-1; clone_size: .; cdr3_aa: CASSHDYQLAGFNEQFF; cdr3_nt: TGTGCCAGCAGCCATGACTACCAGCTAGCGGGGTTCAATGAGCAGTTCTTC
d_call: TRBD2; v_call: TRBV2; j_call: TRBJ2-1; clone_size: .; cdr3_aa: CASSVWIAGDNEQFF; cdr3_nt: TGTGCCAGCAGTGTCTGGATAGCGGGGGATAATGAGCAGTTCTTC
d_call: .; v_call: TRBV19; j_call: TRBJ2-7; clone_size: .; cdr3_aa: CASSSRLQGDEQYF; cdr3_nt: TGTGCCAGTAGTTCCAGACTACAGGGCGACGAGCAGTACTTC
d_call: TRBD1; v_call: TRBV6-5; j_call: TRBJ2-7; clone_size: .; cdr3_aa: CASSYPGGGHEQYF; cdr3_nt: TGTGCCAGCAGTTACCCAGGGGGCGGCCACGAGCAGTACTTC
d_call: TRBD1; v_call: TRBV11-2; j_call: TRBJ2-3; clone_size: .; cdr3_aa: CASSAGTGGVTDTQYF; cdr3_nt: TGTGCCAGCAGCGCAGGGACAGGGGGCGTCACAGATACGCAGTATTTT
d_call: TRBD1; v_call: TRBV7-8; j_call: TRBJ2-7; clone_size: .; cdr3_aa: CASSPWDRDEQYF; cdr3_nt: TGTGCCAGCAGCCCCTGGGACAGGGACGAGCAGTACTTC
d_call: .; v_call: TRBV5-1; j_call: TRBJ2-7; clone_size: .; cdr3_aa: CASSFDSSYEQYF; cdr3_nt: TGCGCCAGCAGCTTCGACAGCTCCTACGAGCAGTACTTC
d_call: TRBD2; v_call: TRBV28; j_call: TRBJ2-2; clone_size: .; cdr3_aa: CASSQPTSDPHPPNTGELFF; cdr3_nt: TGTGCCAGCAGCCAGCCAACTAGCGACCCTCACCCCCCGAACACCGGGGAGCTGTTTTTT
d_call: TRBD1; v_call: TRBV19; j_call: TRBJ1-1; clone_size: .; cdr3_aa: CASSSVDRGVRTEAFF; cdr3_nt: TGTGCCAGTAGCTCGGTGGACAGGGGGGTGAGGACTGAAGCTTTCTTT
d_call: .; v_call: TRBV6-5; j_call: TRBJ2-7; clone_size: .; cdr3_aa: CASWTSGYEQYF; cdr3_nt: TGTGCCAGCTGGACTTCAGGCTACGAGCAGTACTTC
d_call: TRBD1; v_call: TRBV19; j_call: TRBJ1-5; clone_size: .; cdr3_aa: CASSYTGGANQPQHF; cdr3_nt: TGTGCCAGTAGTTACACAGGGGGGGCCAATCAGCCCCAGCATTTT
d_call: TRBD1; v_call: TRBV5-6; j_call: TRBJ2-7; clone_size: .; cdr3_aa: CASSFGQVNWYEQYF; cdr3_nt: TGTGCCAGCAGCTTCGGACAGGTGAATTGGTACGAGCAGTACTTC
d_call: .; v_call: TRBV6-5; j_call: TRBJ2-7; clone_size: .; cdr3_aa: CASSYSEADEQYF; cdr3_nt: TGTGCCAGCAGTTACTCCGAGGCTGACGAGCAGTACTTC
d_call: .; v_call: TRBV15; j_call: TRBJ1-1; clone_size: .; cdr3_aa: CATSRGPSEAFF; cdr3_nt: TGTGCCACCAGCAGAGGTCCCTCCGAAGCTTTCTTT
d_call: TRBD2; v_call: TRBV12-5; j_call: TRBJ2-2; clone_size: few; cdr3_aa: CASGFPITSSGGASGELFF; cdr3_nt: TGTGCTAGTGGTTTTCCGATCACTTCTAGCGGGGGGGCCTCCGGGGAGCTGTTTTTT
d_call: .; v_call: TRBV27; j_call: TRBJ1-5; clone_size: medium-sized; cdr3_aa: CASSLVRGSNQPQHF; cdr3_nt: TGTGCCAGCAGTTTAGTAAGGGGAAGCAATCAGCCCCAGCATTTT
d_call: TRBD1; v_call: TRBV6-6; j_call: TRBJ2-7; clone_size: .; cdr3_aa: CASSSDRGSTYEQYF; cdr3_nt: TGTGCCAGCAGTTCCGACAGGGGATCTACCTACGAGCAGTACTTC
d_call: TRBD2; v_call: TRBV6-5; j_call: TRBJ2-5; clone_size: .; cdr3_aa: CASSYTGTRGSETQYF; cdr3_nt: TGTGCCAGCAGTTACACCGGGACTAGGGGATCAGAGACCCAGTACTTC
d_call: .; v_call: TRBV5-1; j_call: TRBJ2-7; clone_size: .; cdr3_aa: CASSSRGYGSYEQYF; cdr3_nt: TGCGCCAGCAGCTCGAGAGGATACGGTTCCTACGAGCAGTACTTC
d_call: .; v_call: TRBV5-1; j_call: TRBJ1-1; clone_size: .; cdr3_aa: CASSLAPVLMNTEAFF; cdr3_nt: TGCGCCAGCAGCTTGGCCCCAGTACTAATGAACACTGAAGCTTTCTTT
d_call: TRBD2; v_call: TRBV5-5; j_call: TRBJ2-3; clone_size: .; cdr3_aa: CASSLSGREADTQYF; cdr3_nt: TGTGCCAGCAGCTTGAGCGGGAGGGAAGCAGATACGCAGTATTTT
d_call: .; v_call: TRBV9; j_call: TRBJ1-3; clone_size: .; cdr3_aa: CASSGQGNSGNTIYF; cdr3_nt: TGTGCCAGCAGCGGGCAGGGGAACTCTGGAAACACCATATATTTT
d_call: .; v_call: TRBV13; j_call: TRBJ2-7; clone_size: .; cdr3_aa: CASTSDRTYEQYF; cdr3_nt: TGTGCCAGCACCTCCGACAGGACCTACGAGCAGTACTTC
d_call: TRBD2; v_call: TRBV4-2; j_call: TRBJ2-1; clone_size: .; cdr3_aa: CASSHGLAGTKHEQFF; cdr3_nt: TGTGCCAGCAGCCATGGACTAGCGGGGACGAAGCATGAGCAGTTCTTC
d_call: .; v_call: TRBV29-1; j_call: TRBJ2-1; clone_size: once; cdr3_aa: CSFYYNEQFF; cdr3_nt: TGCAGCTTTTACTACAATGAGCAGTTCTTC
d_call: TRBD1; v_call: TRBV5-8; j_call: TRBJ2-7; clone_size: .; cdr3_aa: CASSFPQGIF; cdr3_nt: TGTGCCAGCAGCTTTCCACAGGGGATTTTC
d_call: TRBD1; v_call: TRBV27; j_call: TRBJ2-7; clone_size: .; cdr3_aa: CASSLVGGRNEQYF; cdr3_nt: TGTGCCAGCAGTTTAGTAGGGGGCAGGAACGAGCAGTACTTC
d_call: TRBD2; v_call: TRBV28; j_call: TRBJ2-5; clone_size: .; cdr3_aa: CASTRRRGGQETQYF; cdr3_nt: TGTGCCAGCACCAGACGGCGGGGGGGACAAGAGACCCAGTACTTC
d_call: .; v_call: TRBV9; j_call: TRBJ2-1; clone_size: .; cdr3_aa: CASSPRQLNEQFF; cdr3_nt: TGTGCCAGCAGCCCCCGACAGCTCAATGAGCAGTTCTTC
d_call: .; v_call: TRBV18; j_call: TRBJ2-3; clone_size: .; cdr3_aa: CASSPEREVTDTQYF; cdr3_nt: TGTGCCAGCTCACCAGAGAGGGAGGTGACAGATACGCAGTATTTT
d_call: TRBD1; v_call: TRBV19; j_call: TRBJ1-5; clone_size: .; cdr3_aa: CASSMWTGWSNQPQHF; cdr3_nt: TGTGCCAGTAGTATGTGGACAGGGTGGAGCAATCAGCCCCAGCATTTT
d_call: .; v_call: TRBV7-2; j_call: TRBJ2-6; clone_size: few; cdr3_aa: CASSLRRTSGSGANVLTF; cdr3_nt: TGTGCCAGCAGCTTACGACGTACCAGCGGTTCTGGGGCCAACGTCCTGACTTTC
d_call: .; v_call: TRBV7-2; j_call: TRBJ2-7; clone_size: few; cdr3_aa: CASSQDLKSSYEQYF; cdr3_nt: TGCGCCAGCAGCCAAGATTTGAAGAGCTCCTACGAGCAGTACTTC
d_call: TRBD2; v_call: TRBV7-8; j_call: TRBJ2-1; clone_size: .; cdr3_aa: CASSPNLAGVSNYNEQFF; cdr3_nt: TGTGCCAGCAGCCCAAATCTAGCGGGGGTTTCTAACTACAATGAGCAGTTCTTC
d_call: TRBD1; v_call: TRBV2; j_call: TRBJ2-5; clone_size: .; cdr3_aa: CASSVGTGGGGETQYF; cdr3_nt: TGTGCCAGCAGTGTCGGGACAGGGGGGGGTGGGGAGACCCAGTACTTC
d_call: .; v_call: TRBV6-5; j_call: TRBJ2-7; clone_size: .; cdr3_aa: CASSLGPGGTYEQYF; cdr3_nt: TGTGCCAGCAGCCTCGGACCAGGAGGCACCTACGAGCAGTACTTC
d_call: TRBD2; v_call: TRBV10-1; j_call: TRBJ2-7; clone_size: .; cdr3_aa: CASSDPRGGPYEQYF; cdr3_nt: TGCGCCAGCAGTGACCCTCGGGGGGGCCCCTACGAGCAGTACTTC
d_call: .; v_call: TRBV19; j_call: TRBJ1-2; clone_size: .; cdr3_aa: CASSPEIPSYGYTF; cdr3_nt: TGTGCCAGTAGTCCCGAGATCCCTAGCTATGGCTACACCTTC
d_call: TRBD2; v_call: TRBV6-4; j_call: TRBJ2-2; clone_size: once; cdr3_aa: CASGLAGATGELFF; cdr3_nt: TGTGCCAGCGGACTAGCGGGAGCCACCGGGGAGCTGTTTTTT
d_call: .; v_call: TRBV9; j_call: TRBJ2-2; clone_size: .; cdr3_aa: CASSVGRGTGELFF; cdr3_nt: TGTGCCAGCAGCGTAGGCCGGGGTACCGGGGAGCTGTTTTTT
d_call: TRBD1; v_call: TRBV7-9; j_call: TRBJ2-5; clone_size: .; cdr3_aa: CASNKQGSGETQYF; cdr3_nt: TGTGCCAGCAACAAACAGGGGAGTGGAGAGACCCAGTACTTC
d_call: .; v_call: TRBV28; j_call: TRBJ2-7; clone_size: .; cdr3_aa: CASSPTFDSSYEQYF; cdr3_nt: TGTGCCAGCAGTCCTACATTCGACAGCTCCTACGAGCAGTACTTC
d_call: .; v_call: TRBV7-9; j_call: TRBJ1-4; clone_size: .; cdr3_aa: CASSLVDRGTNEKLFF; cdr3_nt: TGTGCCAGCAGCTTAGTAGACCGGGGGACTAATGAAAAACTGTTTTTT
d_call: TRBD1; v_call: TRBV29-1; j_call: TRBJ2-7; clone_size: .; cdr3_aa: CSGGTDRESYEQYF; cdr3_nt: TGCAGCGGGGGCACAGACAGGGAGTCCTACGAGCAGTACTTC
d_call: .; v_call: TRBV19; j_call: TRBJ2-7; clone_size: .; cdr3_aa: CASSPRTYKSGEQYF; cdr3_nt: TGTGCCAGTAGTCCCAGGACCTATAAATCGGGGGAGCAGTACTTC
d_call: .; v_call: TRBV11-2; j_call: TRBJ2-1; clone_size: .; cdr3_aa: CASSSHDGGSYNEQFF; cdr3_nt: TGTGCCAGCAGCTCCCACGACGGCGGCTCCTACAATGAGCAGTTCTTC
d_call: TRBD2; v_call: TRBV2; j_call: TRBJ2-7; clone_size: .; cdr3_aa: CASSEMAGEGNEQYF; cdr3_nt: TGTGCCAGCAGTGAGATGGCGGGAGAGGGAAACGAGCAGTACTTC
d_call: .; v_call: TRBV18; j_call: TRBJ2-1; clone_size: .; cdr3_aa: CASSPRDSYNEQFF; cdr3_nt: TGTGCCAGCTCACCCAGGGATTCCTACAATGAGCAGTTCTTC
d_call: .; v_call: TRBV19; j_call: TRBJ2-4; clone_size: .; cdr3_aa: CASSTGLTLAKNIQYF; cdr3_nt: TGTGCCAGTAGTACCGGACTAACCCTAGCCAAAAACATTCAGTACTTC
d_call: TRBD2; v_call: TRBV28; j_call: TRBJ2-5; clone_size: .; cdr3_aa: CASSLSGGGETQYF; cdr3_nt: TGTGCCAGCAGTTTATCGGGGGGTGGGGAGACCCAGTACTTC
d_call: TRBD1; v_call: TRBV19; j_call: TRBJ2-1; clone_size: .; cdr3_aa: CATLDRGGWFNEQFF; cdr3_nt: TGTGCCACTCTCGACAGGGGCGGGTGGTTTAATGAGCAGTTCTTC